Given below is one T cell receptor (beta chain) in context. The data belong to a study of blood T cell repertoires in COVID-19. For the study at large: The United States, Italy and Spain supplied acute and convalescent COVID-19 samples. Nucleic acid was either cDNA or gDNA, and it came from T cells, B-cell-depleted T cells, or PBMCs.

As originally analysed: The authors estimated nucleated cell counts from reference gene primer amplification. The method was immunoSEQ multiplex PCR; TCRdb's version includes in-frame clones alone and lacks a portion of them. Clone size and V and J calls were adopted from that table, with D and trimming inferred from the DNA. The sample contains about 200,000 clones, around 84% of which appear only once. V lost 4 bases, J lost 7 bases, and 7 bases lay in between. The length of the CDR3 is 12 residues. The germline V gene has CDR1 SNHLY and CDR2 FYNNEI. Source material: peripheral blood. The V call is TRBV2, the J call TRBJ1-4; D perhaps matches TRBD1 (5 bases). This TCR was recovered from a man older than 75 with acute or convalescent COVID-19. CDR3 loop: CASSAGGEKLFF. CDR3 sequence (DNA): TGTGCCAGCAGTGCCGGGGGTGAAAAACTGTTTTTT.